This T cell receptor (beta chain) was observed in a study of T-cell reconstitution after alpha-beta-depleted transplantation in children. This clonotype was found many times. Its target is unknown. General observations from the study: Several hundred graft clones that had expanded were reportedly the source of alpha-beta T cells about two months after transplant. T-cell counts and diversity at one year following transplant were attributed mainly to newly produced T cells.

V was shortened by 3 bases and J by 2 bases, with 11 bases between the two germline ends. Germline assignment: CDR1 MDHEN and CDR2 SYDVKM. The CDR3 extends over 14 amino acids. Using unique molecular identifiers, the investigators prepared the TCRbeta library. TCRdb reprocessed the PCR reads with MiXCR, giving one entry per CDR3 protein. The sample contains around 300,000 distinct CDR3 sequences, around a tenth of which appear only once. This receptor was obtained from a boy under two years old with acute myeloid leukemia, due to receive a stem cell transplant. The chain combines TRBV28 with TRBJ2-7; D tentatively fits TRBD1 or TRBD2 (5 bases each). The material was PBMCs, obtained before TCRalphabeta/CD19-depleted stem cell transplant. The CDR3 loop is CASSFPGGPYEQYF. The CDR3 DNA reads as TGTGCCAGCAGTTTCCCTGGGGGACCCTACGAGCAGTACTTC.